This T cell receptor (beta chain) was profiled in a study of blood T cell repertoires in COVID-19. The table came from immunoSEQ multiplex PCR; TCRdb's copy has only in-frame clones and leaves some out. The sample records under 500,000 clones, 70% to 90% being singletons. Input material: PBMCs or T cells enriched from blood (not recorded which). This sequence originates from a woman in her late teens or twenties with acute COVID-19.

The CDR3 spells CSPWTSGGGKTQYF. CDR3 sequence (DNA): TGCAGCCCGTGGACTAGCGGGGGCGGGAAGACCCAGTACTTC. The chain uses TRBV29-1 and TRBJ2-5; TRBD2 matches 13 bases. V dropped 8 bases and J dropped 6; count of bases not matched to a gene: 9. This CDR3 comprises 14 residues. Germline CDR1 is SQVTM and CDR2 is ANQGSEA.